A selection of T cell receptor beta chains follows, all from one sample in a study of T cell clonotyping in hematopoietic cell transplantation. TCRdb's table, derived via immunoSEQ multiplex PCR, lists solely in-frame clones and lacks some. The sample has 7,000 to 9,500 clones, around 94% seen once. The sample here was peripheral blood mononuclear cells, taken 30 days after allogeneic stem cell transplant. The source is a male patient in his sixties or seventies who had an allogeneic stem cell transplant from an unrelated donor, so T cells may come from the graft donor. Some clones in this sample may be carry-over from other donors' samples. The CDR3 runs from the conserved cysteine through the conserved F or W. Each record gives: CDR3 length, J gene, clone size, D gene, V gene, CDR3 DNA, CDR3 protein. D genes are given only for firm matches. Clone size is not always given. Where it is, it says once, few, many or a class for expanded clones.

14,TRBJ2-7,once,TRBD1,TRBV10-3,TGTGCCATCCGAGGGGGCTCTTACTCCTACGAGCAGTACTTC,CAIRGGSYSYEQYF
14,TRBJ1-2,once,TRBD1,TRBV27,TGTGCCAGCAGTTTGGCAGGGGGGCACTATGGCTACACCTTC,CASSLAGGHYGYTF
16,TRBJ1-3,.,.,TRBV18,TGTGCCAGCTCACCATTGCCCGGGAAAAATGGAAACACCATATATTTT,CASSPLPGKNGNTIYF
15,TRBJ1-4,once,.,TRBV5-1,TGCGCCAGCAGCTTGGCGGGGGAGGGGAGTGAAAAACTGTTTTTT,CASSLAGEGSEKLFF
15,TRBJ2-3,few,TRBD2,TRBV5-1,TGCGCCAGCAGCTTGGCCGCAGGGAGGGCAGATACGCAGTATTTT,CASSLAAGRADTQYF
14,TRBJ2-1,.,.,TRBV30,TGTGCCTTGTTACTAGCCCGATCCTACAATGAGCAGTTCTTC,CALLLARSYNEQFF
15,TRBJ2-3,.,.,TRBV4-3,TGCGCCAGCAGCCAGTACGACAGTGATGCAGATACGCAGTATTTT,CASSQYDSDADTQYF
15,TRBJ1-2,.,TRBD1,TRBV11-2,TGTGCCAGCAGCTATCCCGGACAGGGAGGGTATGGCTACACCTTC,CASSYPGQGGYGYTF
13,TRBJ2-5,.,TRBD2,TRBV29-1,TGCAGCGTTGCCGAGGGAGGGGAAGAGACCCAGTACTTC,CSVAEGGEETQYF
19,TRBJ2-1,.,TRBD1,TRBV2,TGTGCCAGCAGTGATCCGGCGTCCTTAGGACAGGGGATTTACAATGAGCAGTTCTTC,CASSDPASLGQGIYNEQFF
14,TRBJ2-1,.,.,TRBV29-1,TGCAGCGTTTCCCTAGGAGGCGAGGGGTATGAGCAGTTCTTC,CSVSLGGEGYEQFF
17,TRBJ2-3,.,.,TRBV7-2,TGTGCCAGCAGCCCCGTCGGGTGGCGGGACGTAAGTGTTACGCAGTATTTT,CASSPVGWRDVSVTQYF
15,TRBJ2-7,.,TRBD2,TRBV9,TGTGCCAGCAGCGTCGGGGGGGGGAAATCCTACGAGCAGTACTTC,CASSVGGGKSYEQYF
13,TRBJ1-1,.,.,TRBV7-8,TGTGCCAGCAGCTTAGGGGGCCACACTGAAGCTTTCTTT,CASSLGGHTEAFF
16,TRBJ1-2,.,TRBD1,TRBV30,TGTGCCTGGAGGAGGGGGACAGGAACCCGAAACTATGGCTACACCTTC,CAWRRGTGTRNYGYTF
15,TRBJ2-7,once,.,TRBV5-1,TGCGCCAGCAGCTTGGAGAGACAAGCCTCCTACGAGCAGTACTTC,CASSLERQASYEQYF
14,TRBJ2-3,few,.,TRBV19,TGTGCCAGTAGTAAAAGAGGTGGCACAGATACGCAGTATTTT,CASSKRGGTDTQYF
12,TRBJ2-7,.,.,TRBV7-2,TGTGCCAGCAACAACGGGGTGGGCGAGCAGTACTTC,CASNNGVGEQYF
16,TRBJ2-1,few,TRBD2,TRBV11-2,TGTGCCAGCAGCTTAATGGTGTCTAGCGGGATGAATGAGCAGTTCTTC,CASSLMVSSGMNEQFF
15,TRBJ2-7,.,TRBD1,TRBV25-1,TGTGCCAGCAGTGGGGGAAACAGGGGGTCCTACGAGCAGTACTTC,CASSGGNRGSYEQYF
17,TRBJ2-1,.,TRBD2,TRBV5-8,TGTGCCAGCAGCCTTCGTGTGAGCGGGACCTCTTACAATGAGCAGTTCTTC,CASSLRVSGTSYNEQFF
13,TRBJ2-7,.,.,TRBV7-9,TGTGCCAGCAGCTATCCGGGATCCTACGAGCAGTACTTC,CASSYPGSYEQYF
16,TRBJ1-1,.,.,TRBV10-2,TGCGCCAGCAGTGAGGGGGGGTTGCTTTCGAACACTGAAGCTTTCTTT,CASSEGGLLSNTEAFF
15,TRBJ1-1,.,.,TRBV19,TGTGCCAGTAGTATAGCGGGGGGAATGAACACTGAAGCTTTCTTT,CASSIAGGMNTEAFF
14,TRBJ2-1,.,TRBD2,TRBV18,TGTGCCAGCTCCCCAGGAGCGGGAGTGAATGAGCAGTTCTTC,CASSPGAGVNEQFF
13,TRBJ2-5,.,.,TRBV19,TGTGCCAGTAGTATTCGGCGGGAAGAGACCCAGTACTTC,CASSIRREETQYF
15,TRBJ2-3,.,TRBD1,TRBV9,TGTGCCAGCAGCCCTAGACAGGGGGGCACAGATACGCAGTATTTT,CASSPRQGGTDTQYF
19,TRBJ2-1,.,TRBD2,TRBV4-1,TGCGCCAGCAGCCGAAGACTAGCGGGAGCTTGGAGCTCCTACAATGAGCAGTTCTTC,CASSRRLAGAWSSYNEQFF
16,TRBJ1-2,.,.,TRBV2,TGTGCCAGCAGCGGTGGAGTGAGCGCAGCTAACTATGGCTACACCTTC,CASSGGVSAANYGYTF
9,TRBJ1-2,.,.,TRBV20-1,TGCAGTGCTAGAGGGGGCTACACCTTC,CSARGGYTF
13,TRBJ1-5,.,.,TRBV30,TGTGCCTGGAGTGTACAGGGAAGTCAGCCCCAGCATTTT,CAWSVQGSQPQHF
14,TRBJ1-1,.,.,TRBV7-9,TGTGCCAGCAGCTTAGATCGAGGACCAGATGAAGCTTTCTTT,CASSLDRGPDEAFF
12,TRBJ2-7,.,.,TRBV19,TGTGCCACCACGGGCGCCTCCTACGAGCAGTACTTC,CATTGASYEQYF
17,TRBJ2-2,.,TRBD2,TRBV27,TGTGCCAGCAGTTTATTCTCTAGCGGAGCCAACACCGGGGAGCTGTTTTTT,CASSLFSSGANTGELFF
12,TRBJ1-2,.,.,TRBV19,TGTGCCAGTACCTCCCTAGCCAGGGACTACACCTTC,CASTSLARDYTF
13,TRBJ2-1,.,.,TRBV5-6,TGTGCCAGCAGCTGGGACCGGTGGGATGAGCAGTTCTTC,CASSWDRWDEQFF
14,TRBJ1-1,.,.,TRBV27,TGTGCCAGCACCGCAGGGGACCTCTACACTGAAGCTTTCTTT,CASTAGDLYTEAFF
15,TRBJ1-2,.,.,TRBV28,TGTGCCAGCAGTCAGGGGCCCACGCGAGGGAAAGGCTACACCTTC,CASSQGPTRGKGYTF
15,TRBJ1-1,.,TRBD1,TRBV18,TGTGCCAGCTCACCTATACAGGGGTTGAACACTGAAGCTTTCTTT,CASSPIQGLNTEAFF
14,TRBJ2-1,.,TRBD1,TRBV6-5,TGTGCCAGCAGTTCCGGGACAGGGGGCAATGAGCAGTTCTTC,CASSSGTGGNEQFF
19,TRBJ2-1,.,TRBD2,TRBV27,TGTGCCAGCAGTTCGCCCCAAAGTTGGCGGGAGCTGATCTACAATGAGCAGTTCTTC,CASSSPQSWRELIYNEQFF
12,TRBJ2-1,.,TRBD2,TRBV7-6,TGTGCCAGCAGCCCAATAGCGGGAGCCCGTTTCTTC,CASSPIAGARFF
13,TRBJ1-2,.,.,TRBV5-1,TGCGCCAGCAGCTTACAACCTAACTATGGCTACACCTTC,CASSLQPNYGYTF
14,TRBJ2-7,.,.,TRBV5-1,TGCGCCAGCAGCTCGGGGGACAGTGGATACGAGCAGTACTTC,CASSSGDSGYEQYF
13,TRBJ2-7,.,.,TRBV27,TGTGCCAGCAGTTTCGAAAGTTCCCACGAGCAGTACTTC,CASSFESSHEQYF
14,TRBJ2-7,.,.,TRBV7-8,TGTGCCAGCAGCTCCACAGGTAACCCCTACGAGCAGTACTTC,CASSSTGNPYEQYF
13,TRBJ1-2,.,.,TRBV4-3,TGCGCCAGCAGCCAAGATGGGGGGTATGGCTACACCTTC,CASSQDGGYGYTF
14,TRBJ2-7,.,.,TRBV19,TGTGCCAGTACCATCACAGGATCTTCCTACGAGCAGTACTTC,CASTITGSSYEQYF
15,TRBJ2-7,.,TRBD2,TRBV7-6,TGTGCCAGCAGCTTACTGGTAGCGGGAGGCTACGAGCAGTACTTC,CASSLLVAGGYEQYF
15,TRBJ1-2,few,TRBD1,TRBV6-1,TGTGCCAGCAGTGATTGGACAGGACCTAACTATGGCTACACCTTC,CASSDWTGPNYGYTF